This T cell receptor beta chain derives from a study of blood T cell repertoires in COVID-19. Study-wide context: Sample material is recorded as cDNA or gDNA derived from T cells, B-cell-depleted T cells, or PBMCs.

Germline V lookup: CDR1 SGHVS, CDR2 FNYEAQ. The CDR3 spans 16 residues. V lost 4 bases and J lost 4; bases outside the gene matches: 12. Original analysis: Amplification with reference gene primers provided the estimates of nucleated cell counts. Repertoires were generated with immunoSEQ multiplex PCR, while TCRdb's copy carries only in-frame clones and drops some. That table supplies the V and J calls and clone size; D and trimming were determined from the DNA. The sample gives approximately 160,000 clones, 85% of which show up once; more than 6.5% is in the top ten. This chain links TRBV7-6 with TRBJ2-5; 7 nucleotides match TRBD2. The material sequenced was peripheral blood. The clonotype originates from a woman aged 55-70 years with COVID-19, enrolled during active disease. CDR3 sequence (DNA): TGTGCCAGCAGCTCCAGCGGGACGGGAGTATCAGAGACCCAGTACTTC. As protein: CASSSSGTGVSETQYF. Together with reference TRBV7-6 and TRBJ2-5, the CDR3 gives the full variable domain: GAGVSQSPRYKVTKRGQDVALRCDPISGHVSLYWYRQALGQGPEFLTYFNYEAQQDKSGLPNDRFSAERPEGSISTLTIQRTEQRDSAMYRCASSSSGTGVSETQYFGPGTRLLVL.